The clone carrying this T cell receptor beta chain was recorded at least ten times. TCRdb re-called the reads with MiXCR, one entry per CDR3 protein. The sample shows nearly 550,000 distinct CDR3 sequences, approximately 15% of them seen only once. The CDR3 contains 15 residues. Trimming stripped 1 base from V and 0 bases from J, with 7 bases between. This sample was included in a study of T cell repertoires in cytomegalovirus infection. Source material: CD8+ T cells from PBMCs. This TCR came from a human donor in good health (CMV status not recorded). Some clones in this sample may be carry-over from other donors' samples. This chain joins TRBV12-3 or TRBV12-4 and TRBJ2-1, with D unresolved. The CDR3 sequence: CASSLGSISYNEQFF. DNA of the CDR3: TGTGCCAGCAGTTTAGGCTCGATCTCCTACAATGAGCAGTTCTTC.